This T cell receptor beta chain is drawn from a study of blood T cell repertoires in COVID-19. TCRdb's copy holds only in-frame clones and misses some; the assay was immunoSEQ multiplex PCR. The top ten hold more than 10% of the sample, which has around 300,000 clones, approximately 85% seen once. Germline values: CDR1 SGHVS, CDR2 FQNEAQ. This CDR3 region has 15 residues. Trimming cost V 4 bases and J 3 bases, with 13 bases left between them. This clone was detected only a few times. The chain uses TRBV7-8 and TRBJ1-5, with D perhaps TRBD1 (6 bases). Material: peripheral blood. The TCR was taken from a human donor in a cohort sampled during active COVID-19. The CDR3, as DNA: TGTGCCAGCAGCTCATATGGACAGAACAATCAGCCCCAGCATTTT. The encoded protein is CASSSYGQNNQPQHF.